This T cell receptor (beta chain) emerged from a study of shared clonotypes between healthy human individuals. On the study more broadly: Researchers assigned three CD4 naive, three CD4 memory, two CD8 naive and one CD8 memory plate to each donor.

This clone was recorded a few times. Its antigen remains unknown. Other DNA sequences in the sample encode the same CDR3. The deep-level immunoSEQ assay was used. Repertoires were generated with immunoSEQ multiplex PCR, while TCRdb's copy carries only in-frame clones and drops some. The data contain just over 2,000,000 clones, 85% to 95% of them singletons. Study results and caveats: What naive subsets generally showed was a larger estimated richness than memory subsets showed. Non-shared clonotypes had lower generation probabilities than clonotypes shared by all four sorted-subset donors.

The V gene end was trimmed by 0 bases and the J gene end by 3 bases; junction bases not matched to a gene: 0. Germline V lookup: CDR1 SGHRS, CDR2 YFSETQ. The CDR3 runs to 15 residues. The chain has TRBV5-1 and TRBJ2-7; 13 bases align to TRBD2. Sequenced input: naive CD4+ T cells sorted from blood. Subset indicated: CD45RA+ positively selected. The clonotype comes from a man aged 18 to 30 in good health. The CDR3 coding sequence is TGCGCCAGCAGCTTGGGGACTAGCGGGAGCTACGAGCAGTACTTC. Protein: CASSLGTSGSYEQYF.